The 24 T cell receptor beta chains presented below share a single source sample, sequenced in a study of post-analysis software for immune sequencing data. Their antigens remain unidentified. Libraries were made from TCR beta cDNA, and they carried unique molecular identifiers. From the PCR reads, TCRdb called clonotypes with MiXCR, one entry per CDR3 protein. The table has 740,000 or so distinct CDR3 sequences, approximately 53% seen once. Study results and limitations: About five TRBV segments, including TRBV5-6, TRBV5-1 and TRBV20-1, were more frequent in patients than controls.

The sequencing input was blood. These receptors were taken from a girl aged 5 to 17 with multiple sclerosis.

The chain uses TRBV7-9 and TRBJ2-3; 8 bases line up with TRBD2. In germline, CDR1 is SEHNR, CDR2 FQNEAQ (reference sequence). This CDR3 is 16 amino acids long. V gave up 5 bases and J gave up 2 bases; unmatched junction bases: 9. The CDR3 DNA follows: TGTGCCAGCAGCCCCACCGGGACTAGATACACAGATACGCAGTATTTT. Translation: CASSPTGTRYTDTQYF. The entire variable domain, with the rest obtained from reference TRBV7-9 and TRBJ2-3, is as follows: DTGVSQNPRHKITKRGQNVTFRCDPISEHNRLYWYRQTLGQGPEFLTYFQNEAQLEKSRLLSDRFSAERPKGSFSTLEIQRTEQGDSAMYLCASSPTGTRYTDTQYFGPGTRLTVL.

This CDR3 is CASSLLSPQPHEQYF. CDR3 nucleotide sequence: TGTGCCAGCAGCTTACTGTCGCCCCAACCCCACGAGCAGTACTTC. The rearrangement links TRBV7-9 to TRBJ2-7; D ambiguous. Germline values: CDR1 SEHNR, CDR2 FQNEAQ (reference sequence). There are 15 residues in the CDR3. Deletions cut 2 bases from V and 5 bases from J, with 16 bases between.

The rearrangement uses TRBV2 and TRBJ2-4; 10 bases agree with TRBD1. The better agreement between TRBJ2-7 and the DNA end casts doubt on the J call. The CDR3 sequence is 14 residues long. CDR1 and CDR2 from the germline V gene are SNHLY and FYNNEI. DNA for the CDR3: TGTGCCAGCAGTATACGACAGGGGGCTAACGAGCAGTACTTC. This sequence encodes CASSIRQGANEQYF.

This clonotype has only a few counts. The V and J genes are TRBV7-8 and TRBJ1-2; D is unresolved. Trimming took off 7 bases at V and 0 bases at J, with 15 bases between the two ends. Looked up from germline, CDR1 is SGHVS and CDR2 is FQNEAQ. The length of the CDR3 is 15 residues. CDR3 nucleotide sequence: TGTGCCAGCACCCCCACACGCCTTCCTAACTATGGCTACACCTTC. It specifies CASTPTRLPNYGYTF.

The V gene is TRBV6-2 or TRBV6-3, the J gene TRBJ2-3; D is unclear. CDR3 length: 16 amino acids. Germline loops: CDR1 MNHEY, CDR2 SVGEGT. V gave up 3 bases and J gave up 3 bases, with 16 bases separating them. As DNA, the CDR3 is TGTGCCAGCAGTTATACCGGGCGTGGGATGACAGATACGCAGTATTTT. It codes for CASSYTGRGMTDTQYF.

This clonotype was observed a handful of times. The chain combines TRBV5-1 with TRBJ2-6; tentatively, D is TRBD2 (7 bases). Between the trimmed V and J ends, which lost 2 bases and 0 bases, there was a span of 12 bases. Germline V gene data show CDR1 as SGHRS and CDR2 as YFSETQ. CDR3 length equals 17 residues. CDR3 DNA sequence: TGCGCCAGCAGCTTAGGGGGGGCCATCTCTGGGGCCAACGTCCTGACTTTC. Protein sequence: CASSLGGAISGANVLTF.

The chain has TRBV5-1 and TRBJ1-1; no clear D. The CDR3 spans 14 residues. The germline gives CDR1 SGHRS, CDR2 YFSETQ. The V end was cut by 1 base, the J end by 0 bases, with 7 bases between. The chain's CDR3 is CASSLLGMNTEAFF. CDR3 nucleotides: TGCGCCAGCAGCTTGCTGGGGATGAACACTGAAGCTTTCTTT. The full variable domain, in which reference TRBV5-1 and TRBJ1-1 provide the parts outside the CDR3, is KAGVTQTPRYLIKTRGQQVTLSCSPISGHRSVSWYQQTPGQGLQFLFEYFSETQRNKGNFPGRFSGRQFSNSRSEMNVSTLELGDSALYLCASSLLGMNTEAFFGQGTRLTVV.

The rearrangement joins TRBV7-9 to TRBJ2-1, with a tentative D call TRBD1 (5 bases). Germline V CDR1 and CDR2: SEHNR, FQNEAQ (reference sequence). Deletions cut 1 base from V and 4 bases from J, with 11 bases between. The CDR3 extends over 15 amino acids. CDR3 sequence reads: CASSLVGVTYNEQFF. The CDR3 coding sequence is TGTGCCAGCAGCTTAGTAGGGGTGACGTACAATGAGCAGTTCTTC.

The chain uses TRBV6-2 or TRBV6-3 and TRBJ2-1; D uncertain. The ends were cut back, 2 bases at V and 8 bases at J, with 19 bases in the middle. Looked up from germline, CDR1 is MNHEY and CDR2 is SVGEGT. The CDR3 loop spans 16 amino acids. DNA for the CDR3: TGTGCCAGCAGTTACCCACCCGGGCCATTGGGCTATGAGCAGTTCTTC. This gives the protein CASSYPPGPLGYEQFF.

This chain joins TRBV14 and TRBJ2-1, with 14 bases identical to TRBD2. CDR3 length: 19 residues. CDR1 and CDR2 (germline): SGHDN, FVKESK. V trimming: 5 bases; J trimming: 3 bases; junction bases outside the gene matches: 12. CDR3 in DNA: TGTGCCAGCAGCGGTAAGACTAGCGGGAGGGCTAATCTCTACAATGAGCAGTTCTTC. Translation: CASSGKTSGRANLYNEQFF. The full variable domain, completed using reference TRBV14 and TRBJ2-1, is EAGVTQFPSHSVIEKGQTVTLRCDPISGHDNLYWYRRVMGKEIKFLLHFVKESKQDESGMPNNRFLAERTGGTYSTLKVQPAELEDSGVYFCASSGKTSGRANLYNEQFFGPGTRLTVL.

J is TRBJ1-1 and V is TRBV29-1; 8 bases line up with TRBD1. V lost 4 bases to trimming and J lost 4 bases; unmatched junction nucleotides: 8. Germline V gives CDR1 SQVTM, CDR2 ANQGSEA. The CDR3 contains 14 residues. The CDR3 loop reads CSVVKDRATTEAFF. The CDR3 DNA reads TGCAGCGTTGTAAAGGACAGGGCGACCACTGAAGCTTTCTTT.

The genes are TRBV3-1 and TRBJ2-1, with a tentative D call TRBD2 (6 bases). This CDR3 comprises 14 residues. Trimming left V 1 base short and J 6 bases short, with 10 bases between. The germline V gene has CDR1 LGHDT and CDR2 YNNKEL (reference sequence). CDR3 coding DNA: TGTGCCAGCAGCCAAGGACTAGAGCCCAATGAGCAGTTCTTC. This codes for CASSQGLEPNEQFF.

The V call is TRBV12-3 or TRBV12-4, the J call TRBJ2-7; no clear D. CDR3 length: 12 residues. Trimming took off 6 bases at V and 9 bases at J, with 15 bases between the two ends. CDR3 sequence: CASSLDPPRQYF. As DNA, the CDR3 is TGTGCCAGCAGCCTGGACCCACCTCGGCAGTACTTC.

V is TRBV5-1 and J is TRBJ1-6; TRBD1 agrees at 10 bases. J was trimmed by 9 bases and V by 5 bases; bases with no gene match: 8. This CDR3 spans 15 amino acids. Germline V gene data show CDR1 as SGHRS and CDR2 as YFSETQ. CDR3 nucleotides: TGCGCCAGCAGGGACGGGACAGGGGCTGGTTCACCCCTCCACTTT. Amino acids: CASRDGTGAGSPLHF.

This clonotype has only a few counts. The gene calls are TRBV5-6 and TRBJ2-5; D call uncertain. Trimming shortened V by 2 bases and J by 4 bases, and 12 bases separated the two germline ends. The CDR3 covers 14 residues. Germline CDR1 is SGHDT and CDR2 is YYEEEE. The CDR3 here is CASSFWQVGETQYF. CDR3 in DNA: TGTGCCAGCAGCTTTTGGCAGGTGGGAGAGACCCAGTACTTC.

This clonotype was seen more than once but under ten times. One end of the junction does not line up with germline, which may come from a read error. The chain has TRBV29-1 and TRBJ2-7; D uncertain. Germline CDR1 is SQVTM and CDR2 is ANQGSEA. The CDR3 consists of 14 residues. As DNA, the CDR3 is TGCAGCGCCTCCGTAGACAAGGTATCCTCCGAGCAGTACTTC. Protein: CSASVDKVSSEQYF.

This clonotype has just a few counts. The chain links TRBV29-1 to TRBJ1-2, with 8 bases identical to TRBD1. V was pared by 4 bases and J by 5 bases, with 6 bases of the junction left unmatched. The CDR3 is made up of 13 amino acids. Germline CDR1 SQVTM, CDR2 ANQGSEA. CDR3 protein: CSVGPGGRYGYTF. CDR3 nucleotides: TGCAGCGTTGGCCCAGGGGGCAGATATGGCTACACCTTC.

The CDR3: CASSQDEWGAQNTEAFF. For the CDR3, the DNA is TGCGCCAGCAGCCAAGATGAGTGGGGGGCTCAGAACACTGAAGCTTTCTTT. This sequence joins TRBV4-1 and TRBJ1-1; tentative D call: TRBD1 (6 bases). There are 17 residues in the CDR3. Trimming left V 0 bases short and J 1 base short, with 15 bases between. The V gene's germline CDR1 is MGHRA and CDR2 YSYEKL.

This chain links TRBV20-1 with TRBJ1-1; D is undetermined. The CDR3 is made up of 11 amino acids. The V end was cut by 3 bases, the J end by 5 bases, with 7 bases between. CDR1 and CDR2 from the germline V gene are DFQATT and SNEGSKA (reference sequence). CDR3 region: CSASPKTEAFF. The DNA of the CDR3 is TGCAGTGCTAGTCCTAAAACTGAAGCTTTCTTT.

The genes are TRBV28 and TRBJ1-1; a weak D match, TRBD1 (5 bases). Between the trimmed V and J ends, which lost 7 bases and 6 bases, there was a span of 15 bases. Per germline, CDR1 MDHEN and CDR2 SYDVKM. This CDR3 is built from 13 residues. The CDR3 DNA is TGTGCCAGCACCAAGGCTGGACAAGCTGAAGCTTTCTTT. Encoded protein: CASTKAGQAEAFF.

This clonotype was detected once. The chain couples TRBV20-1 to TRBJ1-2; D perhaps matches TRBD1 (5 bases). Trimming pared 0 bases from V and 1 base from J, leaving 15 bases between. Looked up from germline, CDR1 is DFQATT and CDR2 is SNEGSKA (reference sequence). The CDR3 covers 16 residues. The CDR3, as DNA: TGCAGTGCTAGAGACACAATGACAGCTAATAACTATGGCTACACCTTC. The encoded protein is CSARDTMTANNYGYTF.

This clonotype appeared a single time. This chain connects TRBV12-3 or TRBV12-4 to TRBJ2-1; D remains unclear. CDR3 length: 14 amino acids. V lost 3 bases, J lost 0 bases, and 6 bases lay in between. This CDR3 is CASSFMSSYNEQFF. The CDR3 DNA follows: TGTGCCAGCAGTTTTATGAGCTCCTACAATGAGCAGTTCTTC.

This chain links TRBV29-1 with TRBJ1-2, with 8 bases identical to TRBD1. Germline V gene data show CDR1 as SQVTM and CDR2 as ANQGSEA. J gave up 3 bases and V 6 bases, and 15 bases lay outside the gene matches. This CDR3 has 16 residues. In nucleotides, the CDR3 is TGCAGCGTCCGAGGGCAATGGACAGGGTGGGACTATGGCTACACCTTC. Translated, it gives CSVRGQWTGWDYGYTF.

This rearrangement joins TRBV20-1 to TRBJ1-2; 11 nucleotides line up with TRBD1. The ends lost 5 bases at V and 7 bases at J; junction bases unmatched: 12. Germline V gene data show CDR1 as DFQATT and CDR2 as SNEGSKA (reference sequence). This CDR3 comprises 15 residues. Here the CDR3 reads CSARTGGAYSGGYTF. The CDR3 DNA follows: TGCAGTGCTCGGACAGGGGGCGCGTATTCTGGTGGCTACACCTTC.